The rows below give T cell receptor beta chains drawn from one sample of a study of T-cell reconstitution after alpha-beta-depleted transplantation in children. TCRdb called the PCR reads again in MiXCR, with one record for every CDR3 protein. Here the sample spans under 250,000 distinct CDR3 sequences, approximately 6.9% being singletons. The sequencing used PBMCs, collected before TCRalphabeta/CD19-depleted stem cell transplant. These receptors all come from a boy aged 2 to 9 with acute lymphoblastic leukemia, due to receive a stem cell transplant. Both conserved end residues are part of each CDR3. The order of the fields is CDR3 DNA, CDR3 protein, D gene, V gene, CDR3 length, J gene, clone size. D genes are given only for firm matches. Size is omitted from some rows. Given values are once, few, many or a class for expanded clones.

DNA: TGTGCCGACGGGGGGCAGAACACTGAAGCTTTCTTT
CDR3: CADGGQNTEAFF
D: -
V: TRBV2
length: 12
J: TRBJ1-1
size: few

DNA: TGTGCCAGCAGCCTGGACAGGGGGGAATATCAGCCCCAGCATTTT
CDR3: CASSLDRGEYQPQHF
D: TRBD1
V: TRBV2
length: 15
J: TRBJ1-5
size: -

DNA: TGCAGCGTTCACTACGATACGCAGTATTTT
CDR3: CSVHYDTQYF
D: -
V: TRBV29-1
length: 10
J: TRBJ2-3
size: many

DNA: TGTGCCAGCAGCTTAGGCCCCGTCCCTGATACGCAGTATTTT
CDR3: CASSLGPVPDTQYF
D: -
V: TRBV7-3
length: 14
J: TRBJ2-3
size: many

DNA: TGCGCCAGCAGCTTGGGACAGGTTTACGAGCAGTACTTC
CDR3: CASSLGQVYEQYF
D: -
V: TRBV5-1
length: 13
J: TRBJ2-7
size: many

DNA: TGCGCCAGCAGCCAAGATCGGGGGCTAGATACGCAGTATTTT
CDR3: CASSQDRGLDTQYF
D: -
V: TRBV4-3
length: 14
J: TRBJ2-3
size: many

DNA: TGCGCCAGCAGGGAGATGGACAGAACAGATACGCAGTATTTT
CDR3: CASREMDRTDTQYF
D: -
V: TRBV5-1
length: 14
J: TRBJ2-3
size: many

DNA: TGTGCCAGCAGTTTATTCTTCTCCGCAGGGGGCCAGGGTCAGCCCCAGCATTTT
CDR3: CASSLFFSAGGQGQPQHF
D: TRBD1
V: TRBV28
length: 18
J: TRBJ1-5
size: many

DNA: TGTGCCAGCAGCTTAACCCCGGCAGGGAACACCGGGGAGCTGTTTTTT
CDR3: CASSLTPAGNTGELFF
D: -
V: TRBV7-3
length: 16
J: TRBJ2-2
size: many

DNA: TGCAGCGTTGCGATGGACTATAGCAATCAGCCCCAGCATTTT
CDR3: CSVAMDYSNQPQHF
D: -
V: TRBV29-1
length: 14
J: TRBJ1-5
size: few

DNA: TGTGCCAGCGCTCAACAGGGCTACAATGAGCAGTTCTTC
CDR3: CASAQQGYNEQFF
D: -
V: TRBV27
length: 13
J: TRBJ2-1
size: -

DNA: TGTGCCAGCAGCGTAGCGTTTGGGGGCGACGAAGCTTTCTTT
CDR3: CASSVAFGGDEAFF
D: -
V: TRBV9
length: 14
J: TRBJ1-1
size: many

DNA: TGCAGTGCTTACCTGGGACTAGCGGGGGGACCTAGCTCCTACAATGAGCAGTTCTTC
CDR3: CSAYLGLAGGPSSYNEQFF
D: TRBD2
V: TRBV20-1
length: 19
J: TRBJ2-1
size: many

DNA: TGTGCCAGCAGCGTGGGTTTTGGAAACACCATATATTTT
CDR3: CASSVGFGNTIYF
D: -
V: TRBV7-2
length: 13
J: TRBJ1-3
size: -

DNA: TGTGCCAGCAGCTCCCAGGGGGCGGCAAGCGTTGAGCAGTTCTTC
CDR3: CASSSQGAASVEQFF
D: TRBD1
V: TRBV7-9
length: 15
J: TRBJ2-1
size: few

DNA: TGTGCCAGCAGTGAAGCGGGACTTGAGCAGTACTTC
CDR3: CASSEAGLEQYF
D: -
V: TRBV6-1
length: 12
J: TRBJ2-7
size: -

DNA: TGTGCCAGCAGTTTGTCGGGGACAGGGGGTTTCTACGAGCAGTACTTC
CDR3: CASSLSGTGGFYEQYF
D: TRBD1
V: TRBV28
length: 16
J: TRBJ2-7
size: many

DNA: TGTGCCAGCGGGACTAGTAACGCCGGGGAGCTGTTTTTT
CDR3: CASGTSNAGELFF
D: TRBD2
V: TRBV6-2/TRBV6-3
length: 13
J: TRBJ2-2
size: few

DNA: TGTGCCAGCAGCTCATCAAGAGGGACAGGGAGCTCCTACGAGCAGTACTTC
CDR3: CASSSSRGTGSSYEQYF
D: TRBD1
V: TRBV7-2
length: 17
J: TRBJ2-7
size: -

DNA: TGCGCCAGCAGCGGGGGCTCGTTTGAAAAACTGTTTTTT
CDR3: CASSGGSFEKLFF
D: -
V: TRBV5-1
length: 13
J: TRBJ1-4
size: many

DNA: TGCGCCAGCAGCTTGGCGGGGACTTTCCAAACGCCTAGTTTAACCGGGGAGCTGTTTTTT
CDR3: CASSLAGTFQTPSLTGELFF
D: -
V: TRBV5-1
length: 20
J: TRBJ2-2
size: many

DNA: TGTGCCAGCAGCTTGGCGGGAATCACAGATACGCAGTATTTT
CDR3: CASSLAGITDTQYF
D: -
V: TRBV7-2
length: 14
J: TRBJ2-3
size: many

DNA: TGTGCCAGCAGCTTTCGTGAAAGGAACACAGATACGCAGTATTTT
CDR3: CASSFRERNTDTQYF
D: -
V: TRBV11-2
length: 15
J: TRBJ2-3
size: many

DNA: TGTGCCAGCAGCCAAGATCAGGGACCCACAGATACGCAGTATTTT
CDR3: CASSQDQGPTDTQYF
D: -
V: TRBV14
length: 15
J: TRBJ2-3
size: few

DNA: TGTGCTCTTGGGGCAATCCCGTTCACAGATACGCAGTATTTT
CDR3: CALGAIPFTDTQYF
D: -
V: TRBV2
length: 14
J: TRBJ2-3
size: -

DNA: TGTGCCAGCTCACTCCTAGCGGGAGGGCCTTACGAGCAGTACTTC
CDR3: CASSLLAGGPYEQYF
D: TRBD2
V: TRBV18
length: 15
J: TRBJ2-7
size: -

DNA: TGCAGTGTCACTAGCGGGAGAGATGACGAGCAGTACTTC
CDR3: CSVTSGRDDEQYF
D: TRBD2
V: TRBV20-1
length: 13
J: TRBJ2-7
size: few

DNA: TGTGCCAGCAGCCTTGACAGTGGAGATACGCAGTATTTT
CDR3: CASSLDSGDTQYF
D: -
V: TRBV6-2/TRBV6-3
length: 13
J: TRBJ2-3
size: few

DNA: TGTGCCAGCAGCGTATTAACAGGGCTGGGGGAGACCCAGTACTTC
CDR3: CASSVLTGLGETQYF
D: -
V: TRBV7-9
length: 15
J: TRBJ2-5
size: -

DNA: TGTGCCAGCAGCCCCCGCCGGGCCACAGATACGCAGTATTTT
CDR3: CASSPRRATDTQYF
D: -
V: TRBV7-9
length: 14
J: TRBJ2-3
size: -

DNA: TGCGCCAGCAGCCGGCAAGCGGGGGATACGCAGTATTTT
CDR3: CASSRQAGDTQYF
D: TRBD2
V: TRBV4-3
length: 13
J: TRBJ2-3
size: -

DNA: TGCAGCGTTGGGACAGGAGAGACCCAGTACTTC
CDR3: CSVGTGETQYF
D: TRBD1
V: TRBV29-1
length: 11
J: TRBJ2-5
size: few

DNA: TGCGCCAGCAGCCAAAGGATCTCCACGGGGGGTTCCTACAATGAGCAGTTCTTC
CDR3: CASSQRISTGGSYNEQFF
D: TRBD2
V: TRBV4-3
length: 18
J: TRBJ2-1
size: few

DNA: TGCAGTGCTAGTTCAGGGGGTTGGGGCAACGAGCAGTACTTC
CDR3: CSASSGGWGNEQYF
D: TRBD1
V: TRBV20-1
length: 14
J: TRBJ2-7
size: -

DNA: TGTGCCAGCAGCTTAGTGGCCGGGGGCATGTCCTACAATGAGCAGTTCTTC
CDR3: CASSLVAGGMSYNEQFF
D: -
V: TRBV7-9
length: 17
J: TRBJ2-1
size: many

DNA: TGCAGCGGAGGGAGGGCCGGCAGATATACTGAAGCTTTCTTT
CDR3: CSGGRAGRYTEAFF
D: -
V: TRBV29-1
length: 14
J: TRBJ1-1
size: few

DNA: TGTGCCAGCACTGGTACCGGGGAGCTGTTTTTT
CDR3: CASTGTGELFF
D: -
V: TRBV7-2
length: 11
J: TRBJ2-2
size: many

DNA: TGTGCCAGCAGCCTCCCGGGACAGGAGCAGTTCTTC
CDR3: CASSLPGQEQFF
D: TRBD1
V: TRBV7-2
length: 12
J: TRBJ2-1
size: many

DNA: TGTGCCAGCAGCCCCCAGGAGGGACATTCCTTCTCTGGGGCCAACGTCCTGACTTTC
CDR3: CASSPQEGHSFSGANVLTF
D: -
V: TRBV11-1
length: 19
J: TRBJ2-6
size: many

DNA: TGCGCCAGCAGCCAAGAGCCGGGATTCGGCACAGATACGCAGTATTTT
CDR3: CASSQEPGFGTDTQYF
D: -
V: TRBV4-3
length: 16
J: TRBJ2-3
size: many

DNA: TGCAGCGTTCTTGAGACAGCCTGGGATCAGCCCCAGCATTTT
CDR3: CSVLETAWDQPQHF
D: -
V: TRBV29-1
length: 14
J: TRBJ1-5
size: few

DNA: TGTGCCAGCAGCGTCGGGACAGCTAGGAACACTGAAGCTTTCTTT
CDR3: CASSVGTARNTEAFF
D: TRBD1
V: TRBV12-3/TRBV12-4
length: 15
J: TRBJ1-1
size: many

DNA: TGTGCCAGCAGATTTAGCGGGGGCGAGAACACCGGGGAGCTGTTTTTT
CDR3: CASRFSGGENTGELFF
D: TRBD2
V: TRBV28
length: 16
J: TRBJ2-2
size: many

DNA: TGTGCCAGCAGACCGACAGGGGTTGGGGTGAACACTGAAGCTTTCTTT
CDR3: CASRPTGVGVNTEAFF
D: TRBD1
V: TRBV5-6
length: 16
J: TRBJ1-1
size: many

DNA: TGTGCCAGCAGGAGGACTAGCGGCCTCACCGTAGAGCAGTACTTC
CDR3: CASRRTSGLTVEQYF
D: TRBD2
V: TRBV28
length: 15
J: TRBJ2-7
size: many

DNA: TGCAGTGCTAGATTAGGGGGCTTAGATACGCAGTATTTT
CDR3: CSARLGGLDTQYF
D: TRBD1
V: TRBV20-1
length: 13
J: TRBJ2-3
size: many

DNA: TGTGCCACCAAGAAGCGGGACACAGATACGCAGTATTTT
CDR3: CATKKRDTDTQYF
D: TRBD2
V: TRBV15
length: 13
J: TRBJ2-3
size: many

DNA: TGTGCCAGCGTACTAGCGGGAGGTCACGAGCAGTACTTC
CDR3: CASVLAGGHEQYF
D: TRBD2
V: TRBV7-2
length: 13
J: TRBJ2-7
size: many

DNA: TGTGCCACCAGTGGGGACAGATACAATGAGCAGTTCTTC
CDR3: CATSGDRYNEQFF
D: TRBD1
V: TRBV24-1
length: 13
J: TRBJ2-1
size: many

DNA: TGTGCCAGCAGCCAAGGGACAGACCATGGCTACACCTTC
CDR3: CASSQGTDHGYTF
D: -
V: TRBV14
length: 13
J: TRBJ1-2
size: many

DNA: TGTGCCAGCAGCTTAGGAACAGGGCACCAAGAGACCCAGTACTTC
CDR3: CASSLGTGHQETQYF
D: -
V: TRBV7-9
length: 15
J: TRBJ2-5
size: many

DNA: TGTGCCAGCAGAGAGGGACTAGCCTACGAGCAGTACTTC
CDR3: CASREGLAYEQYF
D: TRBD2
V: TRBV28
length: 13
J: TRBJ2-7
size: many

DNA: TGCAGCGTTGAACAGGTCCATGAAGCTTTCTTT
CDR3: CSVEQVHEAFF
D: -
V: TRBV29-1
length: 11
J: TRBJ1-1
size: many

DNA: TGCAGTGCTAGTCCGGGGGGGCGTCTAGATACGCAGTATTTT
CDR3: CSASPGGRLDTQYF
D: TRBD2
V: TRBV20-1
length: 14
J: TRBJ2-3
size: few

DNA: TGCGCCAGCAGCTTGGGGATCAAAGAGACCCAGTACTTC
CDR3: CASSLGIKETQYF
D: -
V: TRBV5-1
length: 13
J: TRBJ2-5
size: many